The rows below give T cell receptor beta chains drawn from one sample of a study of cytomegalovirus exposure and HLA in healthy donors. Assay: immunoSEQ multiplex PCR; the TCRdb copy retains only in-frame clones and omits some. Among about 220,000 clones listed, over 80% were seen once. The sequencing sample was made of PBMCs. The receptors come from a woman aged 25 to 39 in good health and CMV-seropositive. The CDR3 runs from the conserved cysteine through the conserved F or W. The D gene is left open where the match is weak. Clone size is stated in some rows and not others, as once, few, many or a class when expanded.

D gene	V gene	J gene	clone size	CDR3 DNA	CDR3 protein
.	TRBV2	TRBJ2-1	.	TGTGCCAGCAGTGAACTCCTAGCGAGGGATGAGCAGTTCTTC	CASSELLARDEQFF
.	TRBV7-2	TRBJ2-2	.	TGTGCCAGCAGCTTAGCCCTCACCGGGGAGCTGTTTTTT	CASSLALTGELFF
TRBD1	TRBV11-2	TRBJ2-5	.	TGTGCCAGCAGCTTCTACAGGGGAGAGACCCAGTACTTC	CASSFYRGETQYF
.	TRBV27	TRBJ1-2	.	TGTGCCAGCAGGCCTGCGGGGGCCAGGTATGGCTACACCTTC	CASRPAGARYGYTF
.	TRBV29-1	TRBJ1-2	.	TGCAGCGTTGAGTGGGACTCCGGGGATGGCTACACCTTC	CSVEWDSGDGYTF
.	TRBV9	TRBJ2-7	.	TGTGCCAGCAGCGTAGGGGGGGCGCAGTACGAGCAGTACTTC	CASSVGGAQYEQYF
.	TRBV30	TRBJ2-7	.	TGTGCCTGGAGTCGAACGGCAGCCTACGAGCAGTACTTC	CAWSRTAAYEQYF
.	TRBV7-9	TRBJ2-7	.	TGTGCCAGCAGCTCAGAAGAATTGGCCTACGAGCAGTACTTC	CASSSEELAYEQYF
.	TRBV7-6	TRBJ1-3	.	TGTGCCAGCAGCTTTGACCCTGGAAACACCATATATTTT	CASSFDPGNTIYF
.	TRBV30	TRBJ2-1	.	TGTGCCTGTGTGACTGCTTACAATGAGCAGTTCTTC	CACVTAYNEQFF
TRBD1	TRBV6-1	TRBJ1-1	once	TGTGCCAGCAGGCTAACAGGGGCAAACACTGAAGCTTTCTTT	CASRLTGANTEAFF
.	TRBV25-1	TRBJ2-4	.	TGTGCCAGCAGTGAGTTGGAGGCGGGGCTAGCCAAAAACATTCAGTACTTC	CASSELEAGLAKNIQYF
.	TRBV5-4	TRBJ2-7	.	TGTGCCAGCAGCTTAACAGGGAGTATTATCTACGAGCAGTACTTC	CASSLTGSIIYEQYF
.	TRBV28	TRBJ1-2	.	TGTGCCAGCAGTTTAGAATTACATGGCTACACCTTC	CASSLELHGYTF
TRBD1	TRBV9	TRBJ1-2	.	TGTGCCAGCAGCACCCCGGACAGGGGGGACTATGGCTACACCTTC	CASSTPDRGDYGYTF
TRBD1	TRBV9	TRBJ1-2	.	TGTGCCAGCAGCGGTAGACAGGGAAATAACTATGGCTACACCTTC	CASSGRQGNNYGYTF
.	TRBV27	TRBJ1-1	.	TGTGCCAGCAGTCGCCTAGGTAACACTGAAGCTTTCTTT	CASSRLGNTEAFF
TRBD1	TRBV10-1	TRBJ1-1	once	TGCGCCAGCGTGAGGACAGGGGACACTGAAGCTTTCTTT	CASVRTGDTEAFF
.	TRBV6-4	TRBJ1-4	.	TGTGCCAGCGAGCACGCGACAGGAGGTAATGAAAAACTGTTTTTT	CASEHATGGNEKLFF
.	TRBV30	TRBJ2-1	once	TGTGCCTGGAGTGGGTGGGCCAGGGCGCCCGGGCTCCCCTACAATGAGCAGTTCTTC	CAWSGWARAPGLPYNEQFF
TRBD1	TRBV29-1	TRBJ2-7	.	TGCAGCGTTGAGGTTTGGACAGGAGACGAGCAGTACTTC	CSVEVWTGDEQYF
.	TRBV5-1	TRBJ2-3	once	TGCGCCAGCAGCTTCGAGGGATACACAGATACGCAGTATTTT	CASSFEGYTDTQYF
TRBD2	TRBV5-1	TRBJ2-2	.	TGCGCCAGCAGCTCGATACTAGCGGGAGTTGACCCCGGGGAGCTGTTTTTT	CASSSILAGVDPGELFF
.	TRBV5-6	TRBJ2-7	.	TGTGCCAGCAGCTTGCAGGGAAGGGACGAGCAGTACTTC	CASSLQGRDEQYF
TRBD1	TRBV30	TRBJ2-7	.	TGTGCCTGGAGCCTCGTCATGGGGACAGGGTTCTCCTACGAGCAGTACTTC	CAWSLVMGTGFSYEQYF
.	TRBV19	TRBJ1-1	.	TGTGCCAGTAGTATCGGGACCTCTCGCACTGAAGCTTTCTTT	CASSIGTSRTEAFF
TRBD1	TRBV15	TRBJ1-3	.	TGTGCCACCAGCAGAGACCAGGGGGCAGGAAACACCATATATTTT	CATSRDQGAGNTIYF
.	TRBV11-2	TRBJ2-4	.	TGTGCCAGCAGCTTAGATCGAACTAGGCTAGCCAAAAACATTCAGTACTTC	CASSLDRTRLAKNIQYF
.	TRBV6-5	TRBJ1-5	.	TGTGCCAGCAGTTACGTACAGGGTTATCAGCCCCAGCATTTT	CASSYVQGYQPQHF
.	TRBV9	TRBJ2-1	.	TGTGCCAGCAGCGTAGTTGGAAATCCCGCGGATGAGCAGTTCTTC	CASSVVGNPADEQFF
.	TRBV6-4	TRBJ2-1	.	TGTGCCAGCAGTGCGAGAGGGAGGGGGGACAATGAGCAGTTCTTC	CASSARGRGDNEQFF
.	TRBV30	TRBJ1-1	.	TGTGCCTGGGCGTTGGGGCCGAACACTGAAGCTTTCTTT	CAWALGPNTEAFF
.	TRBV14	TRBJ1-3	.	TGTGCCAGCAGTGCTTCGGGAAGCCGAAACACCATATATTTT	CASSASGSRNTIYF
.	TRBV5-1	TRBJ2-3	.	TGCGCCAGCAGCTTGGTCGGACACGCAGATACGCAGTATTTT	CASSLVGHADTQYF
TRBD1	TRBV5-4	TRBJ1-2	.	TGTGCCAGCAGCTTGTACAGGGGAGATGACTATGGCTACACCTTC	CASSLYRGDDYGYTF
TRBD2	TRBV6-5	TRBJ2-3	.	TGTGCCAGCAGTTACCGAGGGACTACCACAGATACGCAGTATTTT	CASSYRGTTTDTQYF
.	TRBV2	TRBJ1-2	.	TGTGCCATTCCGTACAGGTCTAACTATGGCTACACCTTC	CAIPYRSNYGYTF
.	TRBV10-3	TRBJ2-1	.	TGTGCCATCAGTTGGGACGATGAGCAGTTCTTC	CAISWDDEQFF
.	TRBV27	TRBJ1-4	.	TGTGCCAGCAGTTATCAGGGCGCTAATGAAAAACTGTTTTTT	CASSYQGANEKLFF
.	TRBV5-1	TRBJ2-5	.	TGCGCCAGCAGGGGACTCCGAGAGACCCAGTACTTC	CASRGLRETQYF
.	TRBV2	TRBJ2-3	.	TGTGCCACCCGGGGGAGCACAGATACGCAGTATTTT	CATRGSTDTQYF
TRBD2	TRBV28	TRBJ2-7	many	TGTGCCAGCAGTTTAGTAGCGGGAGACCACGAGCAGTACTTC	CASSLVAGDHEQYF
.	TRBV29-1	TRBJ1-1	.	TGCAGCGTTGCTGGGCCGGGGGGTTTTGAAGCTTTCTTT	CSVAGPGGFEAFF
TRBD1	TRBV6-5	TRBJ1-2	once	TGTGCCAGCAGCGCCACAGGGGGCTATGGCTACACCTTC	CASSATGGYGYTF
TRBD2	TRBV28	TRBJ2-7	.	TGTGCCAGCAGTTCTTCCGGGACTAGCGGCAAAAACGAGCAGTACTTC	CASSSSGTSGKNEQYF
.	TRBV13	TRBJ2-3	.	TGTGCCAGCAGCCTAGGAGGAGATACGCAGTATTTT	CASSLGGDTQYF
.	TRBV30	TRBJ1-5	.	TGTGCCTGGAGTACAGGGTTACAGCCCCAGCATTTT	CAWSTGLQPQHF
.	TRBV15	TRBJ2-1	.	TGTGCCACCAGCAGAGGCGGAAACTCCTACAATGAGCAGTTCTTC	CATSRGGNSYNEQFF
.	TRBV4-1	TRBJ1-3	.	TGCGCCAGCAGCCAAGATCGGTTCTCTGGAAACACCATATATTTT	CASSQDRFSGNTIYF
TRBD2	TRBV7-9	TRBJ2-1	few	TGTGCCAGCAGCTCACCCGACGGACTAGCGAATGAGCAGTTCTTC	CASSSPDGLANEQFF
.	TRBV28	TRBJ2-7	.	TGTGCCAGCAGGCCTAAGGCCCTCCTTTCCTACGAGCAGTACTTC	CASRPKALLSYEQYF